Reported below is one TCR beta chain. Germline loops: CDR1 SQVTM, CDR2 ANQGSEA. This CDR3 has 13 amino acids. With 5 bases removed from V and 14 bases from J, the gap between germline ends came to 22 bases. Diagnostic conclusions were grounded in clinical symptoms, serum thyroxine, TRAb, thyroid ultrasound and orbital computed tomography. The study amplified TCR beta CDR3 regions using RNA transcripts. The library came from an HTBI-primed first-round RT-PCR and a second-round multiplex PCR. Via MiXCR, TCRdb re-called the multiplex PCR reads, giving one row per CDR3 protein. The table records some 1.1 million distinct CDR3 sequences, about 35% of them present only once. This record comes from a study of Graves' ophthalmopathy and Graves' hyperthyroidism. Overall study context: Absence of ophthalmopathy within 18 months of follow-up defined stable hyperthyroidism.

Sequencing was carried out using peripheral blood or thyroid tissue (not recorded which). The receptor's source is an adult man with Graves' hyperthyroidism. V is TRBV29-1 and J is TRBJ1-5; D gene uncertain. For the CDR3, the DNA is TGCAGCGTTATAGCGGGAGTGCTAAGCCACGAGCATTTT. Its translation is CSVIAGVLSHEHF.